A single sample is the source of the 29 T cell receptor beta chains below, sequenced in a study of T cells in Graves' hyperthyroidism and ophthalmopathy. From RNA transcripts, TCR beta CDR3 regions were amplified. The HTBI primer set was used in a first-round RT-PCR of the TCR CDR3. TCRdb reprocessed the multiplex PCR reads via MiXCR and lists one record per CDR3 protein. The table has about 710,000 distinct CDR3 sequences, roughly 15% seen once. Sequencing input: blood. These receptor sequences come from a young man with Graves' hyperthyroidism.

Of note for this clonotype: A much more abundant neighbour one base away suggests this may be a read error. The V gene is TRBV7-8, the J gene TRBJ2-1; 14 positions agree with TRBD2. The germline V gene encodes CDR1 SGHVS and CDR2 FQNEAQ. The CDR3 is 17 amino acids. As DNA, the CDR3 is TGTGCCAGCAGCCGACTAGCGGGAGGGCTTTTTTACAATAAGCAGTTCTTC. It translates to CASSRLAGGLFYNKQFF.

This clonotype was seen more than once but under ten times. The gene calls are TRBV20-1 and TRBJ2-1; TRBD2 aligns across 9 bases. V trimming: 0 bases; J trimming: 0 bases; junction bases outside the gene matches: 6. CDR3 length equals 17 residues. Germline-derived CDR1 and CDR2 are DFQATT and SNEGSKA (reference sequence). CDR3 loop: CSARDDSGRSSYNEQFF. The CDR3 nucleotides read TGCAGTGCTAGAGATGACAGCGGGAGGAGCTCCTACAATGAGCAGTTCTTC.

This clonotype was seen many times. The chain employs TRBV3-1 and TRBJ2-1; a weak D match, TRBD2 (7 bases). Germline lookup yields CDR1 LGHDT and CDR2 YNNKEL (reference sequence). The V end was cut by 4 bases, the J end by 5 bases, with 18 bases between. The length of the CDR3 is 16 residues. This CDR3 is CASSRGGSSHNNEQFF. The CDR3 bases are TGTGCCAGCAGCCGCGGGGGCTCTTCACACAACAATGAGCAGTTCTTC.

For the CDR3, the DNA is TGTGCCAGCTCACGCCTTGGACAGGGGGCCACAGATACGCAGTATTTT. Encoded protein: CASSRLGQGATDTQYF. The V and J genes are TRBV18 and TRBJ2-3, with 11 bases matching TRBD1. The CDR3 spans 16 residues. J was trimmed by 2 bases and V by 4 bases; bases with no gene match: 5. The germline CDR1 and CDR2 sequences are KGHSH and LQKENI.

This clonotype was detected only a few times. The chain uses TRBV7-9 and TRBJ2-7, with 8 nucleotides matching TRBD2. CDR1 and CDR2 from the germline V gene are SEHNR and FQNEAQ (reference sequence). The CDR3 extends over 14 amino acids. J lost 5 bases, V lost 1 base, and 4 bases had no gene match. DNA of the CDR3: TGTGCCAGCAGCTTAGGGACTAGCCCCGACGAGCAGTACTTC. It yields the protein CASSLGTSPDEQYF.

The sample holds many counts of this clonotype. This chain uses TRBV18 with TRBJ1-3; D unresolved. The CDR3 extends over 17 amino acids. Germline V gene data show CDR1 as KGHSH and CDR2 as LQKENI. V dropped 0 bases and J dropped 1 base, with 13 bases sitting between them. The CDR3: CASSPPIYGPSGNTIYF. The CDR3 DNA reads TGTGCCAGCTCACCACCGATATACGGACCATCTGGAAACACCATATATTTT.

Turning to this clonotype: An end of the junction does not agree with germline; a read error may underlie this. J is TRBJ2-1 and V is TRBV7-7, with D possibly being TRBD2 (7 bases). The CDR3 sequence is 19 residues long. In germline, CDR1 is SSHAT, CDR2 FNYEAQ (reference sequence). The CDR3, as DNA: TGTGCTAGCACCCCGCACACAGGGAGGGCCATCGCTATATACAATGAGCAGTTCTTC. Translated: CASTPHTGRAIAIYNEQFF.

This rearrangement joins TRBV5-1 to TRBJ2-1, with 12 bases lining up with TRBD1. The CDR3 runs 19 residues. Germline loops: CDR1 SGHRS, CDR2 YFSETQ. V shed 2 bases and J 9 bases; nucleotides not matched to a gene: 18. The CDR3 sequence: CASSFFRSAPGQGAPEQFF. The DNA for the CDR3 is TGCGCCAGCAGCTTTTTCCGATCCGCGCCGGGACAGGGGGCTCCTGAGCAGTTCTTC.

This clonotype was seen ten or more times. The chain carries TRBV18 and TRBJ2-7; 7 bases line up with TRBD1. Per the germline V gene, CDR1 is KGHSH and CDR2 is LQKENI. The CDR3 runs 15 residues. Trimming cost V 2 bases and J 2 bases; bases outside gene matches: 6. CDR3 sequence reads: CASSPWGTDPYEQYF. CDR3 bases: TGTGCCAGCTCACCATGGGGGACAGACCCCTACGAGCAGTACTTC.

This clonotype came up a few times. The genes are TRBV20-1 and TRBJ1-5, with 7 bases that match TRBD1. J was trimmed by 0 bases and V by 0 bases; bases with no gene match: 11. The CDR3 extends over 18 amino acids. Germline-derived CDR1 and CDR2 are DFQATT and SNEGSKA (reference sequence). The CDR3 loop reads CSARDLQGGHYSNQPQHF. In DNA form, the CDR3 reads TGCAGTGCTAGAGATCTGCAGGGGGGACATTATAGCAATCAGCCCCAGCATTTT.

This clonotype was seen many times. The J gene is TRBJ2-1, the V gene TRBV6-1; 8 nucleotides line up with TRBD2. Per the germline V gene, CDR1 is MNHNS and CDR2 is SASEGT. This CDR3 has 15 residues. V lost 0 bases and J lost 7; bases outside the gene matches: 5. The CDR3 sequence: CASSEARTSLNEQFF. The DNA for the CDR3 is TGTGCCAGCAGTGAAGCGAGGACTAGCTTAAATGAGCAGTTCTTC.

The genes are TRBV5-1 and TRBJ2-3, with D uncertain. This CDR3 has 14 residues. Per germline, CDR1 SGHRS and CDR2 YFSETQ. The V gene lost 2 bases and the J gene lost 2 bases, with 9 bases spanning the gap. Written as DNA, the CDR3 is TGCGCCAGCAGCTTAAGCTCGTTCACAGATACGCAGTATTTT. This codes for CASSLSSFTDTQYF.

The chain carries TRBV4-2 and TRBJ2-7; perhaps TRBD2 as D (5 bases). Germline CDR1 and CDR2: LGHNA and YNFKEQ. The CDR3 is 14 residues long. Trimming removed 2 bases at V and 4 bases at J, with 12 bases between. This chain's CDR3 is CASSQIPGEYEQYF. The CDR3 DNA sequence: TGTGCCAGCAGCCAAATCCCCGGGGAATACGAGCAGTACTTC.

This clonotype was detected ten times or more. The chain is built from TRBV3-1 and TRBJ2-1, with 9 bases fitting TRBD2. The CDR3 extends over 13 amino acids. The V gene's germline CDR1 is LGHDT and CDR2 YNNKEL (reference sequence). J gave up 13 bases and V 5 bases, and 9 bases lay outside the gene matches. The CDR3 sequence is CASSFSVAGEQFF. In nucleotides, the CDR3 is TGTGCCAGCAGCTTTTCCGTAGCGGGAGAACAGTTCTTC.

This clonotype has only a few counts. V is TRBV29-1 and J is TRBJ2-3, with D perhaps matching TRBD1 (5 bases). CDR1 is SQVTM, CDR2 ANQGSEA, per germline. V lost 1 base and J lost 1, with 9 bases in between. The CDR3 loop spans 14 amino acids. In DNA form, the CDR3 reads TGCAGCGTTGAAGGGGGCCGGGGCACAGATACGCAGTATTTT. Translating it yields CSVEGGRGTDTQYF.

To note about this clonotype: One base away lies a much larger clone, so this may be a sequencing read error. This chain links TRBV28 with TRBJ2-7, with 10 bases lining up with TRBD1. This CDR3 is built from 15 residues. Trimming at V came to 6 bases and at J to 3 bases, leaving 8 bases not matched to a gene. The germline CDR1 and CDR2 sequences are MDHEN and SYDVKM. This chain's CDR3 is CASRETGTGVYEQYF. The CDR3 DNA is TGTGCCAGCAGAGAAACCGGGACAGGGGTCTACGAGCAGTACTTC. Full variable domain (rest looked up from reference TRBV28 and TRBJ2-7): DVKVTQSSRYLVKRTGEKVFLECVQDMDHENMFWYRQDPGLGLRLIYFSYDVKMKEKGDIPEGYSVSREKKERFSLILESASTNQTSMYLCASRETGTGVYEQYFGPGTRLTVT.

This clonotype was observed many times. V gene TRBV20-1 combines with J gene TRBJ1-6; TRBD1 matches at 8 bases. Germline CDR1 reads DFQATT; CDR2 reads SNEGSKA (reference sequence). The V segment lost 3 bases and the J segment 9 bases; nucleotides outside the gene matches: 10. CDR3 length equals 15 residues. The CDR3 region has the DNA TGCAGTGCTAGTGCGGCGGGACAGGTGGTTTCACCCCTCCACTTT. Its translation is CSASAAGQVVSPLHF.

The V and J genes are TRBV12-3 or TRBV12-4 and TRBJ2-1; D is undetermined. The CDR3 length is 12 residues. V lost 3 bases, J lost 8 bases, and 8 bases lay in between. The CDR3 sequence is CASSFGRDEQFF. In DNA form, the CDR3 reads TGTGCCAGCAGTTTTGGACGCGATGAGCAGTTCTTC.

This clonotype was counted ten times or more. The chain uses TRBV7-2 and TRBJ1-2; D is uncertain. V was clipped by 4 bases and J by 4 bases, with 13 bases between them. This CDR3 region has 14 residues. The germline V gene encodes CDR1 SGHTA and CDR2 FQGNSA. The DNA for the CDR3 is TGTGCCAGCAGCTCTTGGACGGAGAGCTATGGCTACACCTTC. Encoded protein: CASSSWTESYGYTF.

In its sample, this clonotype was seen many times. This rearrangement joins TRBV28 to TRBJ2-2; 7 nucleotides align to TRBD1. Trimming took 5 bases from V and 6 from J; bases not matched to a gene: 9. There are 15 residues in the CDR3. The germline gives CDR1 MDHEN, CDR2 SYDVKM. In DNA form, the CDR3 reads TGTGCCAGCAGTCACGGGACAGTTCCGCCCGGGGAGCTGTTTTTT. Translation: CASSHGTVPPGELFF. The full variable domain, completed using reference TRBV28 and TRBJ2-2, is DVKVTQSSRYLVKRTGEKVFLECVQDMDHENMFWYRQDPGLGLRLIYFSYDVKMKEKGDIPEGYSVSREKKERFSLILESASTNQTSMYLCASSHGTVPPGELFFGEGSRLTVL.

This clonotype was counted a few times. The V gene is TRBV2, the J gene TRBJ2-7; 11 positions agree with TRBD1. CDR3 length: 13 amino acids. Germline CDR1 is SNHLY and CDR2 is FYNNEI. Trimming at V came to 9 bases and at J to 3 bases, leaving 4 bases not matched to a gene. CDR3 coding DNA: TGTGCCAGGGGGGGACAGGGGGGCTACGAGCAGTACTTC. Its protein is CARGGQGGYEQYF.

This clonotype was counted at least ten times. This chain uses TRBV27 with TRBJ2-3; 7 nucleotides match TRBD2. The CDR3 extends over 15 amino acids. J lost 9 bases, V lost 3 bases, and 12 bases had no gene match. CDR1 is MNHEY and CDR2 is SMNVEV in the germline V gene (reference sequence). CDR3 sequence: CASSFRGRAKNTQYF. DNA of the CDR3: TGTGCCAGCAGTTTCCGAGGGAGGGCCAAGAACACGCAGTATTTT.

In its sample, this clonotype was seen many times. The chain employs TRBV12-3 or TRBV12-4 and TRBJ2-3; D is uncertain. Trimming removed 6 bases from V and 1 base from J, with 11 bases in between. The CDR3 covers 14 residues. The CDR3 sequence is CASSPWGGTDTQYF. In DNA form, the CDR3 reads TGTGCCAGCAGCCCCTGGGGTGGCACAGATACGCAGTATTTT.

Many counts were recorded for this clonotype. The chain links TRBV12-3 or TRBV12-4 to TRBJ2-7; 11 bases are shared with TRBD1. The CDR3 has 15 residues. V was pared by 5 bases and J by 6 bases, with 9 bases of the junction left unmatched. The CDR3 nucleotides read TGTGCCAGCAGTCTACGCGGACAGGGGGCCTCCGAGCAGTACTTC. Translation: CASSLRGQGASEQYF.

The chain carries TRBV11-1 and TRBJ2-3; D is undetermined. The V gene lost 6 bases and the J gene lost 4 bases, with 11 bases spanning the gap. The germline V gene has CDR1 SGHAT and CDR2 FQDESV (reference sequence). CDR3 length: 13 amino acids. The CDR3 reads CASSHISPDTQYF. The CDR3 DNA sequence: TGTGCCAGCAGTCATATCTCGCCAGATACGCAGTATTTT.

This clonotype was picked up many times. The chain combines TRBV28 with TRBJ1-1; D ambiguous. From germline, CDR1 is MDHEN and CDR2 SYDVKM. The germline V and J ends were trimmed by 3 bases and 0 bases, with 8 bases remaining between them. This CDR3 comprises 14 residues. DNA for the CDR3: TGTGCCAGCAGTTTTGAGAGTATGAACACTGAAGCTTTCTTT. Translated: CASSFESMNTEAFF.

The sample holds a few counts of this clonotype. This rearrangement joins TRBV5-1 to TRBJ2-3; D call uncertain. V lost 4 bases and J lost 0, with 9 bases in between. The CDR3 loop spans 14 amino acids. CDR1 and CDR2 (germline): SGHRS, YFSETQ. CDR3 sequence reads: CASSRDGSTDTQYF. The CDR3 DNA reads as TGCGCCAGCAGCCGAGACGGTAGCACAGATACGCAGTATTTT.

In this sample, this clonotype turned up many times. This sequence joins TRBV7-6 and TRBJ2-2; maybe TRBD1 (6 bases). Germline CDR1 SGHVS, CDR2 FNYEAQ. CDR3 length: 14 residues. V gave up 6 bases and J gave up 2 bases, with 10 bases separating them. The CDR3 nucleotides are TGTGCCAGCAGAAAAGGGACAAACACCGGGGAGCTGTTTTTT. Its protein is CASRKGTNTGELFF.

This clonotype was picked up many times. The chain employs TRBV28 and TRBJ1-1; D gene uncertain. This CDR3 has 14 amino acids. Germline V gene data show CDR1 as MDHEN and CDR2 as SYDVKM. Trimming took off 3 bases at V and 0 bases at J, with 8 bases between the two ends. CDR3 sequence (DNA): TGTGCCAGCAGTTTGCAGGCCCTGAACACTGAAGCTTTCTTT. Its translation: CASSLQALNTEAFF.